The rows below give T cell receptor beta chains drawn from one sample of a study of blood T cell repertoires in COVID-19. Profiling relied on immunoSEQ multiplex PCR, and the TCRdb table lists in-frame clones only, not all of them. Of about 480,000 clones in the sample, approximately 87% are singletons; the top ten hold approximately 1.8%. The sample consisted of PBMCs or T cells enriched from blood (not recorded which). Source of these receptors: a woman aged 40 to 50 who had recovered from COVID-19. The CDR3 runs from the conserved cysteine through the conserved F or W. The D gene is left open where the match is weak. Clone size is stated in some rows and not others, as once, few, many or a class when expanded.

d_call	v_call	j_call	clone_size	cdr3_aa	cdr3_nt
TRBD2	TRBV3-1/TRBV3-2	TRBJ2-7	once	CASSQSPAGGDEQYF	TGTGCCAGCAGCCAGTCCCCGGCGGGAGGGGACGAGCAGTACTTC
NA	TRBV2	TRBJ2-7	NA	CATIPARGGGFSHEQYF	TGTGCCACCATACCCGCCCGTGGAGGGGGCTTTTCCCACGAGCAGTACTTC
TRBD1	TRBV7-9	TRBJ1-2	once	CASSTGTGYGYTF	TGTGCCAGCAGCACCGGGACAGGGTATGGCTACACCTTC
NA	TRBV19	TRBJ1-5	NA	CASSISGIGQPQHF	TGTGCCAGTAGTATCTCAGGGATAGGTCAGCCCCAGCATTTT
TRBD1	TRBV7-2	TRBJ2-6	NA	CASSLGTGQYSGANVLTF	TGTGCCAGCAGCTTAGGGACAGGGCAGTACTCTGGGGCCAACGTCCTGACTTTC
NA	TRBV13	TRBJ1-2	NA	CASSSESADYGYTF	TGTGCCAGCAGCTCCGAGTCCGCCGACTATGGCTACACCTTC
TRBD1	TRBV29-1	TRBJ2-7	NA	CSGGQGGPYEQYF	TGCAGCGGCGGACAGGGGGGACCCTACGAGCAGTACTTC
NA	TRBV11-3	TRBJ2-3	NA	CATADASSERTQYF	TGTGCCACAGCGGATGCTAGCTCAGAACGTACGCAGTATTTT
NA	TRBV9	TRBJ2-1	NA	CASSVEAGDNYNEQFF	TGTGCCAGCAGCGTAGAAGCAGGGGACAACTACAATGAGCAGTTCTTC
TRBD1	TRBV29-1	TRBJ1-3	NA	CSVERVNRGSNTIYF	TGCAGCGTTGAAAGGGTTAACAGGGGCTCAAACACCATATATTTT
NA	TRBV6-2/TRBV6-3	TRBJ1-1	NA	CASSLLGGNTEAFF	TGTGCCAGCAGCCTTCTCGGGGGGAACACTGAAGCTTTCTTT
NA	TRBV5-1	TRBJ2-1	NA	CASSAETGGGHNEQFF	TGCGCCAGCAGCGCGGAGACAGGTGGGGGTCACAATGAGCAGTTCTTC
TRBD1	TRBV29-1	TRBJ2-7	NA	CSVESDRIHEQYF	TGCAGCGTTGAATCGGACAGGATCCACGAGCAGTACTTC
NA	TRBV5-1	TRBJ2-7	many	CASSLSQGLTYEQYF	TGCGCCAGCAGCCTCAGTCAGGGACTCACCTACGAGCAGTACTTC
NA	TRBV7-9	TRBJ1-4	NA	CASSSWTASNEKLFF	TGTGCCAGCAGCTCCTGGACAGCAAGTAATGAAAAACTGTTTTTT
NA	TRBV5-1	TRBJ2-7	NA	CASSGGTGLVRGIDHEQYF	TGCGCCAGCAGCGGAGGAACAGGGTTGGTCCGAGGTATTGATCACGAGCAGTACTTC
NA	TRBV3-1/TRBV3-2	TRBJ2-3	NA	CASSQSPLSGTQYF	TGTGCCAGCAGCCAATCCCCACTATCGGGTACGCAGTATTTT
TRBD1	TRBV5-3	TRBJ1-2	once	CARSGAPGTGEGEPYYGYTF	TGTGCCAGAAGCGGGGCCCCCGGGACAGGGGAGGGGGAACCATACTATGGCTACACCTTC
NA	TRBV21-1	TRBJ1-5	NA	CASKQGGSNQPQHF	TGTGCCAGCAAGCAGGGCGGAAGCAATCAGCCCCAGCATTTT
NA	TRBV18	TRBJ1-1	NA	CASSPRIITENTEAFF	TGTGCCAGCTCACCCCGAATCATTACAGAGAACACTGAAGCTTTCTTT
NA	TRBV15	TRBJ2-7	NA	CATSRVEGTYEQYF	TGTGCCACCAGCAGAGTTGAGGGAACCTACGAGCAGTACTTC
TRBD1	TRBV7-2	TRBJ2-7	NA	CASSLDRDREYEQYF	TGTGCCAGCAGCTTAGACCGGGACAGGGAATACGAGCAGTACTTC
TRBD2	TRBV3-1/TRBV3-2	TRBJ2-7	NA	CASSQEPSREGPRPYEQYF	TGTGCCAGCAGCCAAGAACCGTCACGGGAGGGGCCACGACCCTACGAGCAGTACTTC
NA	TRBV6-2/TRBV6-3	TRBJ1-5	NA	CASSYGVRGYQPQHF	TGTGCCAGCAGTTACGGTGTCAGGGGATATCAGCCCCAGCATTTT
TRBD1	TRBV6-2/TRBV6-3	TRBJ1-5	NA	CASSYRQGRQPQHF	TGTGCCAGCAGTTACCGACAGGGTCGCCAGCCCCAGCATTTT
NA	TRBV6-5	TRBJ2-5	NA	CASRAGQLEETQYF	TGTGCCAGCAGGGCGGGACAGTTGGAGGAGACCCAGTACTTC
TRBD1	TRBV5-1	TRBJ1-1	NA	CASSKGQRMNTEAFF	TGCGCCAGCAGCAAGGGACAGCGGATGAACACTGAAGCTTTCTTT
NA	TRBV4-2	TRBJ1-4	NA	CASSQSLASANEKLFF	TGTGCCAGCAGCCAATCCCTAGCCAGCGCGAATGAAAAACTGTTTTTT
TRBD2	TRBV3-1/TRBV3-2	TRBJ2-1	NA	CASSQDPGTSAISSYNEQFF	TGTGCCAGCAGCCAAGATCCCGGGACTAGCGCGATAAGCTCCTACAATGAGCAGTTCTTC